Below are 26 T cell receptor beta chains sequenced from a single sample in a study of regulatory T cells in long-lasting Graves disease. Libraries of TCR beta came from iRepertoire HTBI primers plus Arm-PCR of CDR3 regions. From the multiplex PCR reads, TCRdb called clonotypes with MiXCR, one entry per CDR3 protein. The repertoire holds approximately 440,000 distinct CDR3 sequences, with about a quarter as singletons. Time point: persistent/refractory GD, antithyroid drugs over 5 years with positive TRAb. Making the TCR library involved RNA that had been extracted from PBMCs. The sample in question was peripheral blood mononuclear cells (PBMCs), obtained when the disease was refractory, from a patient treated with antithyroid drugs. The receptors originated from a female donor with Graves disease.

The J gene is TRBJ1-2, the V gene TRBV5-1; D is possibly TRBD1 (5 bases). CDR1 is SGHRS and CDR2 is YFSETQ in the germline V gene. V was cut by 0 bases and J by 6 bases, with 21 bases left in between. The CDR3 runs to 17 residues. Written as DNA, the CDR3 is TGCGCCAGCAGCTTGGACCATGCCCCCCGGGGACCCAATGGCTACACCTTC. This codes for CASSLDHAPRGPNGYTF.

This clonotype was counted at least ten times. V gene TRBV11-2 combines with J gene TRBJ1-2; 7 bases match TRBD1. V was clipped by 1 base and J by 7 bases; unmatched bases: 6. Germline values: CDR1 SGHAT, CDR2 FQNNGV. The CDR3 length is 14 residues. CDR3: CASSLGQGLSGYTF. In DNA, the CDR3 is TGTGCCAGCAGCTTAGGACAGGGCCTTAGTGGCTACACCTTC. The whole variable domain, remainder taken from reference TRBV11-2 and TRBJ1-2, is EAGVAQSPRYKIIEKRQSVAFWCNPISGHATLYWYQQILGQGPKLLIQFQNNGVVDDSQLPKDRFSAERLKGVDSTLKIQPAKLEDSAVYLCASSLGQGLSGYTFGSGTRLTVV.

The chain is built from TRBV28 and TRBJ2-1; D might be TRBD1 (5 bases). The germline gives CDR1 MDHEN, CDR2 SYDVKM. The CDR3 consists of 14 residues. Trimming cost V 5 bases and J 6 bases, with 14 bases left between them. CDR3 residues: CASSLWGAANEQFF. The CDR3 bases are TGTGCCAGCAGTCTGTGGGGCGCTGCCAATGAGCAGTTCTTC.

Ten or more counts support this clonotype. This rearrangement joins TRBV28 to TRBJ2-2; 7 nucleotides align to TRBD2. From germline, CDR1 is MDHEN and CDR2 SYDVKM. Losses at the gene ends were 5 bases for V and 9 bases for J; bases not matched to a gene: 12. CDR3 length equals 15 residues. CDR3 coding DNA: TGTGCCAGCAGTATTCTAGCGGACCCTCTACGGGAGCTGTTTTTT. Protein sequence: CASSILADPLRELFF. Complete variable domain (other parts from reference TRBV28 and TRBJ2-2): DVKVTQSSRYLVKRTGEKVFLECVQDMDHENMFWYRQDPGLGLRLIYFSYDVKMKEKGDIPEGYSVSREKKERFSLILESASTNQTSMYLCASSILADPLRELFFGEGSRLTVL.

Concerning this clonotype: A much more abundant neighbour one base away suggests this may be a read error. The V call is TRBV2, the J call TRBJ1-2; D gene uncertain. Germline CDR1 SNHLY, CDR2 FYNNEI. The CDR3 runs to 15 residues. V was shortened by 7 bases and J by 2 bases, with 17 bases between the two germline ends. CDR3 coding DNA: TGTGCCAGCATCCGCGGGAGACTCCTGAACTATGGCTACACCTTC. Amino acid sequence: CASIRGRLLNYGYTF. Variable domain in full (rest from reference TRBV2 and TRBJ1-2): EPEVTQTPSHQVTQMGQEVILRCVPISNHLYFYWYRQILGQKVEFLVSFYNNEISEKSEIFDDQFSVERPDGSNFTLKIRSTKLEDSAMYFCASIRGRLLNYGYTFGSGTRLTVV.

The V gene is TRBV18, the J gene TRBJ2-5, with D perhaps TRBD1 (5 bases). V lost 4 bases, J lost 5 bases, and 11 bases lay in between. Germline CDR1 and CDR2: KGHSH and LQKENI. There are 13 residues in the CDR3. CDR3: CASSQGRRETQYF. The CDR3 bases are TGTGCCAGCTCACAGGGGCGCCGGGAGACCCAGTACTTC.

The V and J genes are TRBV4-1 and TRBJ2-2, with 8 bases fitting TRBD1. Unmatched junction bases numbered 8, after V lost 4 bases and J lost 7 bases. The length of the CDR3 is 15 residues. The germline CDR1 and CDR2 sequences are MGHRA and YSYEKL. CDR3 bases: TGCGCCAGCAGCCCGAGGACAGGGTATAGCGGGGAGCTGTTTTTT. Its translation is CASSPRTGYSGELFF.

The V and J genes are TRBV2 and TRBJ1-1; TRBD1 is a possible D gene (6 bases). V was clipped by 7 bases and J by 1 base, with 16 bases between them. In germline, CDR1 is SNHLY, CDR2 FYNNEI. This CDR3 is 15 amino acids long. CDR3 amino acids: CASILRDNPNTEAFF. Written as DNA, the CDR3 is TGTGCCAGCATATTACGGGACAACCCGAACACTGAAGCTTTCTTT.

This clonotype appeared many times. The chain carries TRBV9 and TRBJ2-5; 13 nucleotides agree with TRBD2. CDR1 is SGDLS and CDR2 is YYNGEE in the germline V gene. The CDR3 is 17 residues long. The V and J ends lost 3 bases and 5 bases, in that order; junction bases with no gene match: 10. The CDR3 sequence is CASSAPLAGGQTETQYF. CDR3 DNA sequence: TGTGCCAGCAGCGCCCCACTAGCGGGAGGGCAGACGGAGACCCAGTACTTC.

The table lists this clonotype with a few counts. V and J are TRBV28 and TRBJ2-3; 8 nucleotides line up with TRBD1. V lost 7 bases, J lost 3 bases, and 9 bases stayed unmatched. This CDR3 is built from 15 residues. Germline loops: CDR1 MDHEN, CDR2 SYDVKM. This CDR3 is CASKGQGLGTDTQYF. In nucleotides, the CDR3 is TGTGCCAGCAAAGGACAGGGCTTGGGAACAGATACGCAGTATTTT.

This clonotype has just one count. This rearrangement joins TRBV10-3 to TRBJ2-3; a weak D match, TRBD2 (5 bases). This CDR3 has 12 residues. Trimming stripped 10 bases from V and 2 bases from J, with 10 bases between. In germline, CDR1 is ENHRY, CDR2 SYGVKD. The DNA for the CDR3 is TGTGCCACACTAGTAAACACAGATACGCAGTATTTT. Amino acid sequence: CATLVNTDTQYF.

This chain links TRBV6-2 or TRBV6-3 with TRBJ2-3; 12 bases match TRBD2. With 2 bases clipped from V and 5 bases from J, the junction kept 8 bases outside the gene matches. The CDR3 length is 17 residues. Germline V lookup: CDR1 MNHEY, CDR2 SVGEGT. CDR3 nucleotide sequence: TGTGCCAGCAGTTACGCCCGGACTAGCGGGACGGTAGATACGCAGTATTTT. Translated: CASSYARTSGTVDTQYF.

The V and J genes are TRBV29-1 and TRBJ1-1, with no clear D. The CDR3 runs 15 residues. Looked up from germline, CDR1 is SQVTM and CDR2 is ANQGSEA. The V and J ends lost 4 bases and 4 bases respectively, with 19 bases between them. CDR3 in DNA: TGCAGCGTTGCCGGGCAGATCGATGGAGGCACTGAAGCTTTCTTT. Its protein product is CSVAGQIDGGTEAFF.

This clonotype was recorded only once. The chain couples TRBV9 to TRBJ2-5, with TRBD2 matching over 9 bases. V was pared by 3 bases and J by 1 base, with 28 bases of the junction left unmatched. The CDR3 totals 23 residues. Germline V gene data show CDR1 as SGDLS and CDR2 as YYNGEE. CDR3 protein: CASSALPRPGLVGTSYIQETQYF. CDR3 DNA sequence: TGTGCCAGCAGCGCTCTACCGAGGCCGGGACTAGTGGGGACTAGCTATATCCAAGAGACCCAGTACTTC.

The V and J genes are TRBV7-9 and TRBJ1-1; 8 bases fit TRBD1. J lost 4 bases, V lost 8 bases, and 6 bases had no gene match. There are 13 residues in the CDR3. Germline lookup yields CDR1 SEHNR and CDR2 FQNEAQ (reference sequence). CDR3 sequence: CASGEQGGTEAFF. The DNA of the CDR3 is TGTGCCAGCGGAGAACAGGGGGGCACTGAAGCTTTCTTT. The whole variable domain, filled in from reference TRBV7-9 and TRBJ1-1, reads DTGVSQNPRHKITKRGQNVTFRCDPISEHNRLYWYRQTLGQGPEFLTYFQNEAQLEKSRLLSDRFSAERPKGSFSTLEIQRTEQGDSAMYLCASGEQGGTEAFFGQGTRLTVV.

This clonotype was counted a few times. The gene calls are TRBV6-2 or TRBV6-3 and TRBJ2-5, with D uncertain. Trimming took 0 bases from V and 6 from J, leaving 8 bases between them. This CDR3 has 13 amino acids. CDR1 is MNHEY and CDR2 is SVGEGT in the germline V gene. CDR3 region: CASSYSFAQTQYF. Written as DNA, the CDR3 is TGTGCCAGCAGTTACTCCTTCGCACAGACCCAGTACTTC.

This clonotype has a count of ten or more. The genes are TRBV6-1 and TRBJ1-1, with TRBD1 matching 9 bases. Germline V gene sequence: CDR1 MNHNS, CDR2 SASEGT. The length of the CDR3 is 16 residues. V shed 5 bases, J shed 1 base, and the junction held 8 bases outside the gene matches. CDR3 amino acids: CASSPWTGARNTEAFF. The CDR3 region has the DNA TGTGCCAGCAGTCCTTGGACAGGGGCGAGGAACACTGAAGCTTTCTTT.

The gene calls are TRBV7-2 and TRBJ2-1, with 11 bases matching TRBD2. Losses at the gene ends were 1 base for V and 5 bases for J; bases not matched to a gene: 4. The CDR3 is made up of 16 amino acids. Germline CDR1 SGHTA, CDR2 FQGNSA. CDR3 in DNA: TGTGCCAGCAGCTTAGTTCTAGCGGGAGGAAACAATGAGCAGTTCTTC. Translation: CASSLVLAGGNNEQFF.

The chain links TRBV12-3 or TRBV12-4 to TRBJ2-1; 8 bases line up with TRBD2. The CDR3 is 16 amino acids. The ends lost 2 bases at V and 10 bases at J; junction bases unmatched: 13. The CDR3 reads CASSLLGSGTYREQFF. The CDR3 coding sequence is TGTGCCAGCAGTTTATTGGGTAGCGGGACCTACAGAGAGCAGTTCTTC.

This clonotype was detected a few times. The V gene is TRBV7-9, the J gene TRBJ1-1; no reliable D call. The CDR3 covers 13 residues. Germline CDR1 is SEHNR and CDR2 is FQNEAQ (reference sequence). Trimming pared 2 bases from V and 3 bases from J, leaving 7 bases between. The CDR3 loop is CASSLIRDTEAFF. CDR3 nucleotide sequence: TGTGCCAGCAGCTTAATAAGGGACACTGAAGCTTTCTTT. Looking up the rest from reference TRBV7-9 and TRBJ1-1 gives the full variable domain: DTGVSQNPRHKITKRGQNVTFRCDPISEHNRLYWYRQTLGQGPEFLTYFQNEAQLEKSRLLSDRFSAERPKGSFSTLEIQRTEQGDSAMYLCASSLIRDTEAFFGQGTRLTVV.

This clonotype has a count of ten or more. V gene TRBV5-1 combines with J gene TRBJ1-1, with TRBD1 as a possible D gene (5 bases). V gave up 0 bases and J gave up 8 bases, with 11 bases separating them. Germline V gene lookup returns CDR1 SGHRS and CDR2 YFSETQ. The length of the CDR3 is 13 residues. The CDR3 nucleotides are TGCGCCAGCAGCTTGGAAGGGGACTACGAAGCTTTCTTT. As protein: CASSLEGDYEAFF.

V usage is TRBV20-1 and J usage is TRBJ1-6, with unresolved D. The CDR3 is made up of 13 amino acids. CDR1 and CDR2 (germline): DFQATT, SNEGSKA (reference sequence). The ends were cut back, 4 bases at V and 10 bases at J, with 14 bases in the middle. The CDR3 loop is CSAIDGTGSPLHF. Here the CDR3 DNA reads TGCAGTGCTATCGACGGAACGGGGTCACCCCTCCACTTT.

This clonotype was counted a few times. The J gene is TRBJ2-4, the V gene TRBV15, with D tentatively TRBD2 (6 bases). CDR3 length: 18 amino acids. CDR1 and CDR2 from the germline V gene are LNHNV and YYDKDF (reference sequence). V shed 3 bases and J shed 0 bases, with 18 bases lying between them. The CDR3 sequence: CATSSPGTSTLAKNIQYF. The DNA of the CDR3 is TGTGCCACCAGCAGTCCCGGGACTTCTACCTTAGCCAAAAACATTCAGTACTTC.

The chain couples TRBV18 to TRBJ1-1, with D possibly TRBD1 on 6 matching bases. Germline V gene lookup returns CDR1 KGHSH and CDR2 LQKENI. CDR3 length: 15 amino acids. Trimming took 0 bases from V and 4 from J, leaving 12 bases between them. The CDR3 region is CASSPPEGGSTEAFF. In nucleotides, the CDR3 is TGTGCCAGCTCACCACCGGAAGGGGGAAGCACTGAAGCTTTCTTT.

This clonotype was seen repeatedly, ten times or more. V and J are TRBV28 and TRBJ1-1, with no clear D. This CDR3 contains 12 residues. From germline, CDR1 is MDHEN and CDR2 SYDVKM. The ends were cut back, 4 bases at V and 3 bases at J, with 6 bases in the middle. CDR3 region: CASSSMDTEAFF. For the CDR3, the DNA is TGTGCCAGCAGTTCCATGGACACTGAAGCTTTCTTT.

This clonotype occurred many times. The chain joins TRBV11-2 to TRBJ2-5; 11 bases agree with TRBD2. With V trimmed by 5 bases and J by 3 bases, 5 bases remained unmatched. The CDR3 loop spans 15 amino acids. CDR1 SGHAT and CDR2 FQNNGV come from the germline V gene. In DNA form, the CDR3 reads TGTGCCAGCAGCGTCGGGACTAGCGGCAAAGAGACCCAGTACTTC. It codes for CASSVGTSGKETQYF.